The 29 T cell receptor beta chains presented below share a single source sample, sequenced in a study of cytomegalovirus exposure and HLA in healthy donors listed by TCRdb under 2017. To prepare the library, the immunoSEQ multiplex PCR assay was applied. A mixture of 60 forward primers for TCR Vbeta segments and 13 reverse primers for TCR Jbeta segments was used in the multiplex PCR. Drawn from immuneACCESS, this table holds only the in-frame rearrangements with V and J called that TCRdb kept. Clones are partly lost; checked studies trace under half to an unresolved V gene and leave the rest unexplained. The sample data list about 98,000 clones, and around three quarters of these were observed just once. Roughly 8.4% of the sample rests with the top ten. The specimen was PBMCs. These receptor sequences come from a human donor in good health.

The chain carries TRBV5-8 and TRBJ1-5, with no clear D. Trimming removed 5 bases at V and 0 bases at J, with 9 bases between. The CDR3 is made up of 14 amino acids. Germline V gives CDR1 SGHTS, CDR2 YDEGEE. The chain's CDR3 is CASSISYSNQPQHF. The CDR3 coding sequence is TGTGCCAGCAGTATCTCCTATAGCAATCAGCCCCAGCATTTT.

This chain joins TRBV19 and TRBJ1-5, with TRBD1 matching over 7 bases. The CDR3 length is 14 residues. CDR1 is LNHDA, CDR2 SQIVND, per germline (reference sequence). V was clipped by 4 bases and J by 7 bases; unmatched bases: 7. The CDR3 DNA is TGTGCCAGTAGTAGGACAGGTGAACGGCAGCCCCAGCATTTT. Its translation: CASSRTGERQPQHF.

This chain uses TRBV12-5 with TRBJ1-2, with D hard to call. The CDR3 is made up of 14 amino acids. Germline values: CDR1 LGHNT, CDR2 FRNRAP. Trimming took off 3 bases at V and 6 bases at J, with 14 bases between the two ends. This chain's CDR3 is CASGFGLGSDGYTF. As DNA, the CDR3 is TGTGCTAGTGGTTTTGGACTGGGAAGTGATGGCTACACCTTC.

J is TRBJ2-1 and V is TRBV11-2, with D perhaps matching TRBD2 (6 bases). The CDR3 totals 15 residues. Trimming shortened V by 1 base and J by 7 bases, and 14 bases separated the two germline ends. CDR1 and CDR2 from the germline V gene are SGHAT and FQNNGV. CDR3 region: CASSLVRGSRNEQFF. The DNA for the CDR3 is TGTGCCAGCAGCTTAGTTCGGGGGTCGCGGAATGAGCAGTTCTTC.

The chain carries TRBV6-5 and TRBJ2-5; perhaps TRBD1 as D (5 bases). The J call may not be correct, given that the DNA end is closer to TRBJ2-7. This CDR3 spans 15 amino acids. CDR1 MNHEY and CDR2 SVGAGI come from the germline V gene. This chain's CDR3 is CASSYPAGSGYEQYF. In DNA, the CDR3 is TGTGCCAGCAGTTACCCCGCAGGGTCTGGGTACGAGCAGTACTTC.

The V gene is TRBV2, the J gene TRBJ1-2, with D maybe TRBD1 (5 bases). Trimming pared 1 base from V and 4 bases from J, leaving 10 bases between. This CDR3 region has 14 residues. The V gene's germline CDR1 is SNHLY and CDR2 FYNNEI. CDR3 in DNA: TGTGCCAGCAGTGAAGGGGGGGGATCCTATGGCTACACCTTC. Translated, it gives CASSEGGGSYGYTF.

The V and J genes are TRBV19 and TRBJ1-1; D gene uncertain. Trimming shortened V by 8 bases and J by 4 bases, and 8 bases separated the two germline ends. Germline V CDR1 and CDR2: LNHDA, SQIVND (reference sequence). CDR3 size: 11 residues. The CDR3 loop reads CASRVSTEAFF. CDR3 coding DNA: TGTGCCAGTCGGGTATCCACTGAAGCTTTCTTT.

The rearrangement joins TRBV27 to TRBJ2-3; the D gene is possibly TRBD2 (6 bases). Germline lookup yields CDR1 MNHEY and CDR2 SMNVEV (reference sequence). Trimming took 7 bases from V and 4 from J, leaving 15 bases between them. The CDR3 is made up of 14 amino acids. For the CDR3, the DNA is TGTGCCAGCACCAGGGACTGGCAGGCAGATACGCAGTATTTT. Its protein is CASTRDWQADTQYF.

The V and J genes are TRBV10-3 and TRBJ1-5; no clear D gene. V was clipped by 6 bases and J by 0 bases, with 6 bases between them. The CDR3 is made up of 13 amino acids. Germline V gives CDR1 ENHRY, CDR2 SYGVKD. The CDR3 DNA sequence: TGTGCCATCAGCCCTAATAGCAATCAGCCCCAGCATTTT. Translating gives CAISPNSNQPQHF.

The chain has TRBV7-9 and TRBJ1-2; 7 bases match TRBD1. The CDR3 has 16 amino acids. After removal of 6 bases from V and 0 bases from J, the junction contained 10 bases not matched to a gene. The germline CDR1 and CDR2 sequences are SEHNR and FQNEAQ (reference sequence). CDR3 amino acids: CASSISSGQANYGYTF. The CDR3 DNA follows: TGTGCCAGCAGTATTTCATCCGGACAGGCTAACTATGGCTACACCTTC.

Only a few counts were recorded for this clone. V is TRBV5-6 and J is TRBJ1-1, with D unresolved. Trimming took 0 bases from V and 1 from J, leaving 7 bases between them. CDR3 length: 14 amino acids. The germline CDR1 and CDR2 sequences are SGHDT and YYEEEE. CDR3 sequence (DNA): TGTGCCAGCAGCTTGGTATTCGGGAACACTGAAGCTTTCTTT. This translates into CASSLVFGNTEAFF.

The genes are TRBV27 and TRBJ1-1, with D possibly matching TRBD1 (6 bases). This CDR3 spans 14 amino acids. The V and J ends lost 2 bases and 1 base respectively, with 8 bases between them. The germline CDR1 and CDR2 sequences are MNHEY and SMNVEV (reference sequence). The CDR3 is CASSLTGSNTEAFF. The CDR3 nucleotides are TGTGCCAGCAGTTTAACAGGGTCGAACACTGAAGCTTTCTTT.

This clone was seen a few times. The gene calls are TRBV6-5 and TRBJ1-1; D perhaps matches TRBD1 (6 bases). Germline values: CDR1 MNHEY, CDR2 SVGAGI. V was shortened by 5 bases and J by 4 bases, with 11 bases between the two germline ends. The CDR3 runs 13 residues. The CDR3 nucleotides read TGTGCCAGCAGTGGACAGAGTAGCACTGAAGCTTTCTTT. This codes for CASSGQSSTEAFF.

The chain carries TRBV9 and TRBJ1-3; D call uncertain. Germline V gene lookup returns CDR1 SGDLS and CDR2 YYNGEE. CDR3 length equals 11 residues. With 0 bases removed from V and 10 bases from J, the gap between germline ends came to 5 bases. CDR3 region: CASSVGPTIYF. The CDR3 nucleotides read TGTGCCAGCAGCGTAGGTCCTACCATATATTTT.

V usage is TRBV5-1 and J usage is TRBJ2-5; 7 positions match TRBD2. Looked up from germline, CDR1 is SGHRS and CDR2 is YFSETQ. The J segment lost 5 bases and the V segment lost 2 bases, leaving 9 bases of the junction unmatched. The CDR3 extends over 15 amino acids. The CDR3 DNA sequence: TGCGCCAGCAGCTTTAAAGGGACTAAAGGGGAGACCCAGTACTTC. It is translated as CASSFKGTKGETQYF.

The rearrangement links TRBV5-4 to TRBJ2-1; a weak D match, TRBD2 (5 bases). CDR1 and CDR2 from the germline V gene are SGHNT and YYREEE (reference sequence). Trimming left V 1 base short and J 0 bases short, with 14 bases between. This CDR3 is built from 17 residues. CDR3: CASSLSRRAVSYNEQFF. As DNA, the CDR3 is TGTGCCAGCAGCTTGAGCCGGCGGGCGGTCTCCTACAATGAGCAGTTCTTC.

The chain links TRBV19 to TRBJ1-3; D is possibly TRBD1 (6 bases). In germline, CDR1 is LNHDA, CDR2 SQIVND (reference sequence). The CDR3 runs 13 residues. V lost 5 bases and J 4 bases, leaving 9 bases between the germline ends. The CDR3 loop is CASSGDTGNTIYF. In nucleotides, the CDR3 is TGTGCCAGTAGTGGGGACACCGGAAACACCATATATTTT.

This chain connects TRBV29-1 to TRBJ2-7; the D gene is possibly TRBD2 (5 bases). Trimming left V 0 bases short and J 2 bases short, with 8 bases between. The CDR3 covers 13 residues. Germline loops: CDR1 SQVTM, CDR2 ANQGSEA. CDR3 DNA: TGCAGCGTTGAAGACGGGATCGCCTACGAGCAGTACTTC. This sequence encodes CSVEDGIAYEQYF.

V gene TRBV12-5 combines with J gene TRBJ1-2; TRBD1 is a possible D gene (5 bases). Looked up from germline, CDR1 is LGHNT and CDR2 is FRNRAP. V lost 3 bases and J lost 0, with 17 bases in between. This CDR3 has 17 residues. The chain's CDR3 is CASGFLPPTEPNYGYTF. DNA of the CDR3: TGTGCTAGTGGTTTCCTCCCGCCGACAGAACCTAACTATGGCTACACCTTC. Supplemented by reference TRBV12-5 and TRBJ1-2, the full variable domain reads DARVTQTPRHKVTEMGQEVTMRCQPILGHNTVFWYRQTMMQGLELLAYFRNRAPLDDSGMPKDRFSAEMPDATLATLKIQPSEPRDSAVYFCASGFLPPTEPNYGYTFGSGTRLTVV.

The chain employs TRBV15 and TRBJ2-3; 7 positions match TRBD1. This CDR3 has 18 amino acids. The V and J ends lost 3 bases and 0 bases, in that order; junction bases with no gene match: 12. From germline, CDR1 is LNHNV and CDR2 YYDKDF (reference sequence). CDR3 region: CATSRGLRAGGSTDTQYF. CDR3 DNA: TGTGCCACCAGCAGGGGGCTTCGGGCAGGGGGAAGCACAGATACGCAGTATTTT.

V gene TRBV11-3 combines with J gene TRBJ2-3, with 13 positions matching TRBD2. The CDR3 is 16 amino acids. With V trimmed by 5 bases and J by 2 bases, 4 bases remained unmatched. Germline CDR1 reads SGHNT; CDR2 reads YENEEA. CDR3 loop: CASSPGTSGDTDTQYF. Here the CDR3 DNA reads TGTGCCAGCAGCCCTGGGACTAGCGGGGACACAGATACGCAGTATTTT.

This clone has more than one count but fewer than ten. The V call is TRBV27, the J call TRBJ2-7; 7 nucleotides line up with TRBD1. From germline, CDR1 is MNHEY and CDR2 SMNVEV (reference sequence). This CDR3 has 16 amino acids. Losses at the gene ends were 5 bases for V and 0 bases for J; bases not matched to a gene: 10. The DNA of the CDR3 is TGTGCCAGCAGTGGGAACCGGGGACAGAGCTCCTACGAGCAGTACTTC. This codes for CASSGNRGQSSYEQYF.

This sequence joins TRBV5-1 and TRBJ2-5; 7 positions match TRBD1. Germline values: CDR1 SGHRS, CDR2 YFSETQ. The CDR3 loop spans 14 amino acids. Losses at the gene ends were 4 bases for V and 7 bases for J; bases not matched to a gene: 10. The CDR3 loop is CASSQDRSLGTQYF. The CDR3 bases are TGCGCCAGCAGCCAGGACAGGAGCCTGGGGACCCAGTACTTC. The full variable domain, its missing parts supplied by reference TRBV5-1 and TRBJ2-5, is KAGVTQTPRYLIKTRGQQVTLSCSPISGHRSVSWYQQTPGQGLQFLFEYFSETQRNKGNFPGRFSGRQFSNSRSEMNVSTLELGDSALYLCASSQDRSLGTQYFGPGTRLLVL.

V gene TRBV19 combines with J gene TRBJ2-2; 7 bases line up with TRBD2. The V gene end was trimmed by 9 bases and the J gene end by 6 bases; junction bases not matched to a gene: 13. Per germline, CDR1 LNHDA and CDR2 SQIVND (reference sequence). CDR3 length: 15 amino acids. Here the CDR3 DNA reads TGTGCCAGCGAAGAGCTGGCGGGAGTAGCCGGGGAGCTGTTTTTT. Residues: CASEELAGVAGELFF.

In this sample, this clone turned up once. This rearrangement joins TRBV7-6 to TRBJ2-1; 8 bases align to TRBD1. The CDR3 totals 15 residues. J gave up 5 bases and V 0 bases, and 3 bases lay outside the gene matches. Germline V CDR1 and CDR2: SGHVS, FNYEAQ. CDR3 sequence (DNA): TGTGCCAGCAGCTTAGCCTCAGGGGGCAACAATGAGCAGTTCTTC. Translation gives CASSLASGGNNEQFF.

The chain recombines TRBV5-1 with TRBJ2-7, with 8 bases fitting TRBD2. The V gene's germline CDR1 is SGHRS and CDR2 YFSETQ. V lost 3 bases to trimming and J lost 6 bases; unmatched junction nucleotides: 14. This CDR3 is built from 16 residues. In DNA, the CDR3 is TGCGCCAGCAGCTCCCTAGAGACTAGCGCGGCTTCCGAGCAGTACTTC. Amino acid sequence: CASSSLETSAASEQYF.

This chain links TRBV29-1 with TRBJ2-1; TRBD1 is a possible D gene (6 bases). This CDR3 is 15 amino acids long. Germline CDR1 is SQVTM and CDR2 is ANQGSEA. Trimming left V 6 bases short and J 10 bases short, with 25 bases between. This CDR3 reads CSVVTGIDKIGEQFF. As DNA, the CDR3 is TGCAGCGTAGTTACAGGGATCGATAAGATAGGGGAGCAGTTCTTC.

This chain links TRBV29-1 with TRBJ2-7; 7 nucleotides match TRBD1. CDR3 size: 14 residues. Germline-derived CDR1 and CDR2 are SQVTM and ANQGSEA. After removal of 4 bases from V and 2 bases from J, the junction contained 8 bases not matched to a gene. CDR3 residues: CSVVRGLSTYEQYF. The CDR3 DNA reads as TGCAGCGTTGTGAGGGGGCTCTCCACCTACGAGCAGTACTTC.

The rearrangement links TRBV5-1 to TRBJ1-1, with 7 bases that match TRBD1. CDR1 is SGHRS, CDR2 YFSETQ, per germline. The CDR3 sequence is 15 residues long. With V trimmed by 3 bases and J by 0 bases, 5 bases remained unmatched. CDR3 bases: TGCGCCAGCAGCTCGAGACAGGGCATGAACACTGAAGCTTTCTTT. This codes for CASSSRQGMNTEAFF. Complete variable domain (other parts from reference TRBV5-1 and TRBJ1-1): KAGVTQTPRYLIKTRGQQVTLSCSPISGHRSVSWYQQTPGQGLQFLFEYFSETQRNKGNFPGRFSGRQFSNSRSEMNVSTLELGDSALYLCASSSRQGMNTEAFFGQGTRLTVV.